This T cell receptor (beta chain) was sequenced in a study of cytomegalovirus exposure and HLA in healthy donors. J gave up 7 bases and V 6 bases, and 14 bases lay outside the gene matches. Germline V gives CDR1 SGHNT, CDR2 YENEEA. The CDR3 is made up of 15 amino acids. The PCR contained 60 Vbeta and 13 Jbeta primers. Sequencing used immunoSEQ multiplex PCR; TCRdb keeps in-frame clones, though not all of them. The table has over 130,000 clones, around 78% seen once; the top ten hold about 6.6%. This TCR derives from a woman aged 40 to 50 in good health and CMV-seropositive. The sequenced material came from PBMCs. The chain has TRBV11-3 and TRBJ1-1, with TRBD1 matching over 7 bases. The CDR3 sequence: CASSRYDRDPIEAFF. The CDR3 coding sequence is TGTGCCAGCAGTCGTTACGACAGGGATCCAATTGAAGCTTTCTTT.